This T cell receptor beta chain was sequenced in a study of blood T cell repertoires in COVID-19. The overall study: Samples taken during acute and convalescent COVID-19 were collected in the United States, Italy and Spain. Sources were T cells, B-cell-depleted T cells, or PBMCs; the material itself was cDNA or gDNA.

Per the study methods: Reference gene primers were amplified, and this amplification served to estimate nucleated cell counts. Profiling relied on immunoSEQ multiplex PCR, and the TCRdb table lists in-frame clones only, not all of them. The D gene and trimming were derived from the DNA, and the V and J assignments and clone size from that table. Of about 150,000 clones in the sample, about 86% were seen once. The CDR3 is made up of 15 amino acids. V was pared by 5 bases and J by 3 bases, with 13 bases between. CDR1 and CDR2 (germline): SGHVS, FQNEAQ. Source material: peripheral blood. The sequence was obtained from a woman between 70 and 85 years old with acute or convalescent COVID-19. V gene TRBV7-8 combines with J gene TRBJ1-4; maybe TRBD1 (5 bases). CDR3 sequence: CASSAARVSNEKLFF. As DNA, the CDR3 is TGTGCCAGCAGCGCGGCCAGGGTTTCTAATGAAAAACTGTTTTTT.